A selection of T cell receptor beta chains follows, all from one sample in a study of blood T cells in healthy people across ages. MiXCR was run by TCRdb on the 5' RACE reads, yielding one entry per CDR3 protein. The sample gives approximately 690,000 distinct CDR3 sequences, 58% of which show up once; 35% to 40% is in the top ten. Sequenced sample: blood. The receptors come from a man aged 55 to 69 in good health. The CDR3 runs from the conserved cysteine through the conserved F or W. Each record gives: J gene, clone size, V gene, D gene, CDR3 length, CDR3 DNA, CDR3 protein. The D gene is left open where the match is weak. For some rows the clone size is stated as once, few or many, or as a class when expanded; others skip it.

J: TRBJ1-6
size: NA
V: TRBV6-6
D: NA
length: 13
DNA: TGTGCCAGCATCGGGGATGGGGGTTCACCCCTCCACTTT
CDR3: CASIGDGGSPLHF

J: TRBJ1-1
size: NA
V: TRBV25-1
D: NA
length: 13
DNA: TGTGCCAGCTGGCTGATCTTGGACACTGAAGCTTTCTTT
CDR3: CASWLILDTEAFF

J: TRBJ1-5
size: few
V: TRBV12-3/TRBV12-4
D: NA
length: 14
DNA: TGTGCCAGCAGCACACAGGGAAGCAATCAGCCCCAGCATTTT
CDR3: CASSTQGSNQPQHF

J: TRBJ2-3
size: many
V: TRBV12-3/TRBV12-4
D: TRBD2
length: 14
DNA: TGTGCCAGCAGTGGCGGGGGGGCCGGAGATACGCAGTATTTT
CDR3: CASSGGGAGDTQYF

J: TRBJ2-1
size: once
V: TRBV3-1
D: TRBD1
length: 15
DNA: TGTGCCAGCACCAACCGACAGGGGGCCCACAATGAGCAGTTCTTC
CDR3: CASTNRQGAHNEQFF

J: TRBJ2-1
size: few
V: TRBV11-2
D: NA
length: 11
DNA: TGTGCCAGCAGCCGCGACAATGAGCAGTTCTTC
CDR3: CASSRDNEQFF

J: TRBJ1-2
size: NA
V: TRBV20-1
D: TRBD1
length: 13
DNA: TGCAGTGCAACCAGGGGGCTGGGCTATGGCTACACCTTC
CDR3: CSATRGLGYGYTF

J: TRBJ1-1
size: NA
V: TRBV28
D: NA
length: 16
DNA: TGTGCCAGCAGTCCAGGTGGTACCCGGGGTGGAACTGAAGCTTTCTTT
CDR3: CASSPGGTRGGTEAFF

J: TRBJ2-1
size: NA
V: TRBV29-1
D: TRBD1
length: 13
DNA: TGCAGCGCAAGACAGGGGATAAACGGTGAGCAGTTCTTC
CDR3: CSARQGINGEQFF

J: TRBJ1-6
size: few
V: TRBV5-4
D: NA
length: 15
DNA: TGTGCCAGCAGCCCGGCCGGGTCTTATAATTCACCCCTCCACTTT
CDR3: CASSPAGSYNSPLHF

J: TRBJ2-5
size: NA
V: TRBV29-1
D: NA
length: 11
DNA: TGCAGCGTTGCCCCCCAAGAGACCCAGTACTTC
CDR3: CSVAPQETQYF

J: TRBJ2-1
size: NA
V: TRBV7-9
D: NA
length: 15
DNA: TGTGCCAGCAGCTCCCCAGGGGTCTCCTACAATGAGCAGTTCTTC
CDR3: CASSSPGVSYNEQFF

J: TRBJ2-7
size: NA
V: TRBV7-2
D: NA
length: 16
DNA: TGTGCCAGCAGCTTAGAGTGGGGGGTAAGCTCCTACGAGCAGTACTTC
CDR3: CASSLEWGVSSYEQYF

J: TRBJ2-5
size: NA
V: TRBV20-1
D: TRBD2
length: 14
DNA: TGCAGAGGGACTAGCGGGGGGGCGGGAGAGACCCAGTACTTC
CDR3: CRGTSGGAGETQYF

J: TRBJ2-5
size: NA
V: TRBV9
D: TRBD2
length: 18
DNA: TGTGCCAGCAGCGTAGTTCCTAGCGGGGGTACCCCGAGAGAGACCCAGTACTTC
CDR3: CASSVVPSGGTPRETQYF

J: TRBJ1-5
size: NA
V: TRBV5-1
D: NA
length: 13
DNA: TGTGCCAGCAGCTTAGCGCCGGATCAGCCCCAGCATTTT
CDR3: CASSLAPDQPQHF

J: TRBJ2-1
size: NA
V: TRBV7-2
D: TRBD2
length: 15
DNA: TGTGCCAGCAGCCCACTCCCAGCGGGGGACTATGAGCAGTTCTTC
CDR3: CASSPLPAGDYEQFF

J: TRBJ1-2
size: few
V: TRBV20-1
D: NA
length: 14
DNA: TGCAGTGCTAGTCCTCGGGGAGGAATGGATGGCTACACCTTC
CDR3: CSASPRGGMDGYTF

J: TRBJ1-4
size: NA
V: TRBV4-1
D: TRBD1
length: 16
DNA: TGCGCCAGCAGCCAATACGGGGGACAGGGTGAAGAAAAACTGTTTTTT
CDR3: CASSQYGGQGEEKLFF

J: TRBJ2-7
size: few
V: TRBV10-3
D: NA
length: 13
DNA: TGTGCCATCAGGCGGGACGGTTTCTACGAGCAGTACTTC
CDR3: CAIRRDGFYEQYF

J: TRBJ2-7
size: few
V: TRBV27
D: NA
length: 15
DNA: TGTGCCAGCAGCTTCCAACGTGGGGGCGAAGGCGAGCAGTACTTC
CDR3: CASSFQRGGEGEQYF

J: TRBJ2-1
size: few
V: TRBV20-1
D: TRBD2
length: 14
DNA: TGCAGTGCTAGAACCAGCGGGGGGGCCGATGAGCAGTTCTTC
CDR3: CSARTSGGADEQFF

J: TRBJ2-1
size: few
V: TRBV20-1
D: NA
length: 15
DNA: TGCAGTGCTAGAGTTCCCGGGACCCTGGGAAATGAGCAGTTCTTC
CDR3: CSARVPGTLGNEQFF

J: TRBJ2-5
size: NA
V: TRBV20-1
D: NA
length: 17
DNA: TGCAGTGCTAGAGCGCCCTCCGGGACCCAGGGGGGCTGTGAGCAGTACTTC
CDR3: CSARAPSGTQGGCEQYF

J: TRBJ1-4
size: few
V: TRBV5-1
D: NA
length: 16
DNA: TGCGCCAGCAGCTTGACCCCAGGGAGAAGAAATGAAAAACTGTTTTTT
CDR3: CASSLTPGRRNEKLFF

J: TRBJ1-1
size: NA
V: TRBV6-5
D: TRBD1
length: 13
DNA: TGTGCCAGTTGGACAGGGCTCAACACTGAAGCTTTCTTT
CDR3: CASWTGLNTEAFF

J: TRBJ1-1
size: NA
V: TRBV2
D: NA
length: 15
DNA: TGTGCCAGCAGTCCCGATCCTGGACGGATCACTGAAGCTTTCTTT
CDR3: CASSPDPGRITEAFF

J: TRBJ2-5
size: NA
V: TRBV5-1
D: TRBD2
length: 15
DNA: TGCGCCAGCAGTACGGGGGGGCTCGGGGTCGAGACCCAGTACTTC
CDR3: CASSTGGLGVETQYF

J: TRBJ1-2
size: NA
V: TRBV15
D: TRBD1
length: 13
DNA: TGTGCCACCAGCAGAGATACAGGGGAGGGCTACACCTTC
CDR3: CATSRDTGEGYTF

J: TRBJ1-5
size: NA
V: TRBV20-1
D: NA
length: 16
DNA: TGCAGTGCTAGGCGAGGGCAAAGACAGGACAATCAGCCCCAGCATTTT
CDR3: CSARRGQRQDNQPQHF

J: TRBJ2-1
size: few
V: TRBV12-3/TRBV12-4
D: TRBD2
length: 15
DNA: TGTGCCAGCAGTTTAGATGCCGGGGGGATGGATGAGCAGTTCTTC
CDR3: CASSLDAGGMDEQFF

J: TRBJ2-1
size: NA
V: TRBV7-2
D: TRBD1
length: 15
DNA: TGTGCCAGCAGCTTACTGGGACAGGGTCACGATGAGCAGTTCTTC
CDR3: CASSLLGQGHDEQFF

J: TRBJ2-5
size: NA
V: TRBV20-1
D: NA
length: 15
DNA: TGCAGTGCTAGGAGAGCCTATGGGGGGCGGGAGACCCAGTACTTC
CDR3: CSARRAYGGRETQYF

J: TRBJ2-5
size: NA
V: TRBV20-1
D: NA
length: 12
DNA: TGCAGTTGCCGGGGGCCGGGGGAGACCCAGTACTTC
CDR3: CSCRGPGETQYF

J: TRBJ2-4
size: NA
V: TRBV3-1
D: TRBD2
length: 14
DNA: TGTGCCAGCAGCCCGGGGACTAGCGGGGGGGCTGAGTACTTC
CDR3: CASSPGTSGGAEYF

J: TRBJ2-1
size: NA
V: TRBV29-1
D: TRBD2
length: 15
DNA: TGCAGCGTCGAGCGGGACGCCAGCTCCTACAATGAGCAGTTCTTC
CDR3: CSVERDASSYNEQFF

J: TRBJ2-7
size: NA
V: TRBV29-1
D: NA
length: 14
DNA: TGCAGCGTTGTAAGGCAGGCTCACTCCTACGAGCAGTACTTC
CDR3: CSVVRQAHSYEQYF

J: TRBJ1-4
size: NA
V: TRBV6-4
D: NA
length: 15
DNA: TGTGCCAGCAGATACACCCCGGCAACTAATGAAAAACTGTTTTTT
CDR3: CASRYTPATNEKLFF

J: TRBJ1-4
size: NA
V: TRBV7-2
D: NA
length: 14
DNA: TGTGCCAGCAGCTCCGGGATGGGGAATGAAAAACTGTTTTTT
CDR3: CASSSGMGNEKLFF

J: TRBJ1-6
size: NA
V: TRBV11-1
D: NA
length: 13
DNA: TGTGCCAGCAGCCCCCATCGGGGTTCACCCCTCCACTTT
CDR3: CASSPHRGSPLHF

J: TRBJ2-5
size: NA
V: TRBV5-1
D: NA
length: 15
DNA: TGCGCCAGCAGCTTGAGTGGGGTGCCGGAGGAGACCCAGTACTTC
CDR3: CASSLSGVPEETQYF

J: TRBJ1-2
size: NA
V: TRBV20-1
D: TRBD1
length: 15
DNA: TGCAGTGCTAGAGAGCCCGGCAGGGGGGCGGTTGGCTACACCTTC
CDR3: CSAREPGRGAVGYTF

J: TRBJ1-1
size: few
V: TRBV7-9
D: NA
length: 13
DNA: TGTGCCAGCGGCATGAGTGGGGGGCGGGAAGCTTTCTTT
CDR3: CASGMSGGREAFF

J: TRBJ2-3
size: NA
V: TRBV3-1
D: NA
length: 16
DNA: TGTGCCAGCAGCCAAGACCCCTCTTCTACGCGTGATACGCAGTATTTT
CDR3: CASSQDPSSTRDTQYF

J: TRBJ2-1
size: few
V: TRBV27
D: NA
length: 14
DNA: TGTGCCAGCGGCGCTCACATTAGAAGCAATGAGCAGTTCTTC
CDR3: CASGAHIRSNEQFF

J: TRBJ2-1
size: few
V: TRBV5-1
D: NA
length: 15
DNA: TGCGCCAGCAATCCTCAGGCTAGCGTCAGGAATGAGCAGTTCTTC
CDR3: CASNPQASVRNEQFF

J: TRBJ1-2
size: NA
V: TRBV4-1
D: TRBD1
length: 15
DNA: TGCGCCAGCAGCCACGCAACAGGGGGCAAGTCGGGCTACACCTTC
CDR3: CASSHATGGKSGYTF

J: TRBJ2-1
size: NA
V: TRBV20-1
D: NA
length: 16
DNA: TGCAGTGCAATAGTGGCCTCCGGGACTGACTACAATGAGCAGTTCTTC
CDR3: CSAIVASGTDYNEQFF

J: TRBJ2-5
size: NA
V: TRBV18
D: TRBD2
length: 14
DNA: TGTGCCAGCTCACCACCGGCTAGCGGGGAGACCCAGTACTTC
CDR3: CASSPPASGETQYF

J: TRBJ2-3
size: NA
V: TRBV7-2
D: NA
length: 14
DNA: TGTGCCAGCAGCTTAGTGGTAGGGGCAGATACGCAGTATTTT
CDR3: CASSLVVGADTQYF

J: TRBJ2-5
size: few
V: TRBV29-1
D: TRBD1
length: 15
DNA: TGCAGCGTTGAACCAGACAGGGGGCGGAAAGAGACCCAGTACTTC
CDR3: CSVEPDRGRKETQYF

J: TRBJ2-6
size: NA
V: TRBV5-1
D: TRBD1
length: 18
DNA: TGCGCCAGCAGCTTGAGTGGACAGGAAGGTACTGGGGCCAACGTCCTGACTTTC
CDR3: CASSLSGQEGTGANVLTF

J: TRBJ2-1
size: NA
V: TRBV3-1
D: TRBD2
length: 15
DNA: TGTGCCAGCAGCCTCCTAGCGGGGGGCCGTGATGAGCAGTTCTTC
CDR3: CASSLLAGGRDEQFF

J: TRBJ1-5
size: NA
V: TRBV7-2
D: NA
length: 12
DNA: TGTGCCAGCAGCTTAGACAGGGCGCCCCAGCATTTT
CDR3: CASSLDRAPQHF